This T cell receptor beta chain was obtained from a study of cytomegalovirus exposure and HLA in healthy donors. Per germline, CDR1 SGHRS and CDR2 YFSETQ. This CDR3 has 16 amino acids. V gave up 0 bases and J gave up 8 bases, with 17 bases separating them. At collection, donors were nominally healthy, but unrecorded immune exposures were probable. The primer mix had 60 Vbeta and 13 Jbeta primers. Authors' processing steps: In a later analysis, roughly 11 million of some 80 million unique beta chains occurred in at least two donors. The protocol was immunoSEQ multiplex PCR, while the TCRdb copy is restricted to in-frame clones and leaves out a portion. V, J and clone size are those of that table, while D and trimming were read from the DNA. Of about 190,000 clones listed, 85% to 90% are singletons.

Input material: PBMCs. The chain joins TRBV5-1 to TRBJ1-4; perhaps TRBD1 as D (5 bases). This clonotype was sampled from a young man in good health and CMV-seronegative. Here the CDR3 reads CASSLDAPAGGEKLFF. For the CDR3, the DNA is TGCGCCAGCAGCTTGGACGCCCCGGCCGGGGGGGAAAAACTGTTTTTT.